What follows are 23 T cell receptor beta chains derived from one specimen sequenced in a study of cytomegalovirus exposure and HLA in healthy donors. The PCR used 60 Vbeta and 13 Jbeta primers. Clones were sequenced by immunoSEQ multiplex PCR, and TCRdb holds only the in-frame ones, with some missing. The sample carries about 140,000 clones, roughly 80% recorded once. Sequencing was done on a sample of PBMCs. The receptor source for this set is a female donor in good health and CMV-seronegative.

This clone was recorded only once. V and J are TRBV28 and TRBJ1-2, with unresolved D. Germline CDR1 MDHEN, CDR2 SYDVKM. The CDR3 is 15 residues long. V was pared by 2 bases and J by 4 bases, with 14 bases between. CDR3 residues: CASSLTAGFGYGYTF. The CDR3 region has the DNA TGTGCCAGCAGTTTAACGGCGGGGTTCGGCTATGGCTACACCTTC.

This clone was recorded a few times. J is TRBJ2-3 and V is TRBV5-1; perhaps TRBD2 as D (6 bases). CDR3 length: 14 amino acids. The V end was cut by 4 bases, the J end by 0 bases, with 9 bases between. From germline, CDR1 is SGHRS and CDR2 YFSETQ. In DNA form, the CDR3 reads TGCGCCAGCAGCCCCGGGACTAGCACAGATACGCAGTATTTT. Amino acid sequence: CASSPGTSTDTQYF.

The rearrangement uses TRBV6-1 and TRBJ1-1; D is ambiguous. The CDR3 extends over 13 amino acids. Trimming left V 0 bases short and J 7 bases short, with 9 bases between. The V gene's germline CDR1 is MNHNS and CDR2 SASEGT. DNA of the CDR3: TGTGCCAGCAGTGAAGCTCGCAACGGTGAAGCTTTCTTT. This encodes CASSEARNGEAFF.

This clone was observed once. At the DNA level, this CDR3 is encoded by other sequences in the same sample as well. The chain carries TRBV4-3 and TRBJ1-2; TRBD1 matches at 7 bases. Germline loops: CDR1 LGHNA, CDR2 YSLEER. The CDR3 consists of 14 residues. J was trimmed by 5 bases and V by 0 bases; bases with no gene match: 3. The DNA for the CDR3 is TGCGCCAGCAGCCAAGATGACAGGGATTATGGCTACACCTTC. It codes for CASSQDDRDYGYTF.

This clone was seen more than once but under ten times. The chain carries TRBV28 and TRBJ1-5, with D tentatively TRBD1 (6 bases). Germline V gene data show CDR1 as MDHEN and CDR2 as SYDVKM. The V gene lost 6 bases and the J gene lost 3 bases, with 12 bases spanning the gap. The CDR3 extends over 14 amino acids. CDR3 nucleotide sequence: TGTGCCAGCAGCCGACAGGAGGCCAATCAGCCCCAGCATTTT. Its translation is CASSRQEANQPQHF.

This chain links TRBV28 with TRBJ2-3; 11 nucleotides line up with TRBD2. The ends lost 4 bases at V and 1 base at J; junction bases unmatched: 1. The CDR3 sequence is 15 residues long. CDR1 and CDR2 from the germline V gene are MDHEN and SYDVKM. The DNA of the CDR3 is TGTGCCAGCAGTTCACTAGCGGGGGGCACAGATACGCAGTATTTT. Translation: CASSSLAGGTDTQYF.

V is TRBV27 and J is TRBJ2-2; no reliable D call. The CDR3 spans 13 residues. In germline, CDR1 is MNHEY, CDR2 SMNVEV (reference sequence). The V end was cut by 6 bases, the J end by 4 bases, with 9 bases between. The DNA for the CDR3 is TGTGCCAGCAGGTCTCTTTTCACCGGGGAGCTGTTTTTT. Translating it yields CASRSLFTGELFF.

The rearrangement links TRBV7-8 to TRBJ2-3, with 7 nucleotides matching TRBD1. The CDR3 sequence is 15 residues long. Germline-derived CDR1 and CDR2 are SGHVS and FQNEAQ. Trimming took 5 bases from V and 2 from J; bases not matched to a gene: 7. CDR3 sequence reads: CASSTAGGTTDTQYF. The CDR3 bases are TGTGCCAGCAGCACCGCAGGGGGTACCACAGATACGCAGTATTTT.

The sample holds one count of this clone. This chain joins TRBV10-1 and TRBJ2-3, with 7 bases aligning to TRBD1. V was clipped by 5 bases and J by 8 bases; unmatched bases: 13. From germline, CDR1 is WNHNN and CDR2 SYGVQD (reference sequence). CDR3 length equals 15 residues. DNA for the CDR3: TGCGCCAGCAGTCCTCCGGGACGGGGACAGCGTACGCAGTATTTT. Amino acid sequence: CASSPPGRGQRTQYF.

This clone was counted only a few times. The rearrangement uses TRBV10-1 and TRBJ2-3; D gene uncertain. Germline lookup yields CDR1 WNHNN and CDR2 SYGVQD (reference sequence). V gave up 0 bases and J gave up 4 bases, with 11 bases separating them. This CDR3 region has 15 residues. The CDR3 protein is CASSESIWSADTQYF. The CDR3, as DNA: TGCGCCAGCAGTGAGTCGATCTGGAGCGCAGATACGCAGTATTTT.

V and J are TRBV6-1 and TRBJ1-2; maybe TRBD1 (5 bases). Germline CDR1 reads MNHNS; CDR2 reads SASEGT. This CDR3 is built from 11 residues. Trimming took 1 base from V and 8 from J, leaving 5 bases between them. The DNA of the CDR3 is TGTGCCAGCAGTGAAGGGGGCGGCTACACCTTC. Its protein product is CASSEGGGYTF.

This clone has just one count. In DNA, the CDR3 is TGCGCCAGCAGTCCAGGGATAACCTACGAGCAGTACTTC. Translation: CASSPGITYEQYF. The chain has TRBV4-1 and TRBJ2-7, with a possible D match to TRBD1 (5 bases). The CDR3 is made up of 13 amino acids. Germline V gene data show CDR1 as MGHRA and CDR2 as YSYEKL. Trimming stripped 6 bases from V and 2 bases from J, with 11 bases between.

V is TRBV7-8 and J is TRBJ2-7; maybe TRBD1 (6 bases). The CDR3 loop spans 14 amino acids. V gave up 4 bases and J gave up 5 bases, with 15 bases separating them. Germline-derived CDR1 and CDR2 are SGHVS and FQNEAQ. In DNA form, the CDR3 reads TGTGCCAGCAGCTGGATCACAGGGCCCCACGAGCAGTACTTC. Translated, it gives CASSWITGPHEQYF.

J is TRBJ2-7 and V is TRBV5-4; D possibly corresponds to TRBD2 (6 bases). Trimming cost V 4 bases and J 6 bases, with 20 bases left between them. The CDR3 is 15 amino acids. Per germline, CDR1 SGHNT and CDR2 YYREEE (reference sequence). The CDR3 region is CASSRGTEGRSEQYF. Written as DNA, the CDR3 is TGTGCCAGCAGCCGAGGGACGGAGGGTAGGAGCGAGCAGTACTTC. The full variable domain, completed using reference TRBV5-4 and TRBJ2-7, is ETGVTQSPTHLIKTRGQQVTLRCSSQSGHNTVSWYQQALGQGPQFIFQYYREEENGRGNFPPRFSGLQFPNYSSELNVNALELDDSALYLCASSRGTEGRSEQYFGPGTRLTVT.

The V and J genes are TRBV27 and TRBJ2-1; D not resolved. The CDR3 is 15 amino acids. Germline lookup yields CDR1 MNHEY and CDR2 SMNVEV (reference sequence). Trimming took off 2 bases at V and 6 bases at J, with 14 bases between the two ends. CDR3: CASSLNRLVSNEQFF. The CDR3 nucleotides read TGTGCCAGCAGTTTAAATCGGCTAGTGAGCAATGAGCAGTTCTTC.

Regarding this clone: At one end, the junction sequence differs from germline, possibly due to a read error. The CDR3 spells CASILGTSGGAYNEQFF. The CDR3 nucleotides read TGTGCCAGCATCTTGGGGACTAGCGGGGGGGCCTACAATGAGCAGTTCTTC. This chain uses TRBV5-5 with TRBJ2-1; 16 positions match TRBD2. Germline V gene data show CDR1 as SGHKS and CDR2 as YYEKEE (reference sequence). The CDR3 spans 17 residues.

V usage is TRBV7-2 and J usage is TRBJ2-7, with 7 bases identical to TRBD1. The V and J ends lost 5 bases and 2 bases, in that order; junction bases with no gene match: 12. Germline V gene lookup returns CDR1 SGHTA and CDR2 FQGNSA. There are 16 residues in the CDR3. The CDR3 is CASSPEPRDRPYEQYF. The DNA of the CDR3 is TGTGCCAGCAGCCCGGAGCCCCGGGACAGACCCTACGAGCAGTACTTC.

V gene TRBV5-1 combines with J gene TRBJ1-2; D is perhaps TRBD1 (6 bases). The CDR3 consists of 15 residues. Germline CDR1 is SGHRS and CDR2 is YFSETQ. The V and J ends lost 4 bases and 0 bases respectively, with 13 bases between them. CDR3 in amino acids: CASSLLQGANYGYTF. The CDR3 DNA sequence: TGCGCCAGCAGCCTATTACAGGGAGCTAACTATGGCTACACCTTC.

This clone was recorded once. The chain employs TRBV2 and TRBJ1-5; weak D call: TRBD1 (5 bases). Germline loops: CDR1 SNHLY, CDR2 FYNNEI. The CDR3 extends over 14 amino acids. V lost 3 bases and J 5 bases, leaving 11 bases between the germline ends. The CDR3 nucleotides are TGTGCCAGCAGTGACAGGGTATACGATCAGCCCCAGCATTTT. This sequence encodes CASSDRVYDQPQHF.

The gene calls are TRBV5-4 and TRBJ2-1; no firm D call. V was clipped by 2 bases and J by 8 bases, with 11 bases between them. Per the germline V gene, CDR1 is SGHNT and CDR2 is YYREEE (reference sequence). CDR3 size: 13 residues. CDR3 coding DNA: TGTGCCAGCAGCTTTTATAATTCCGATGAGCAGTTCTTC. Encoded protein: CASSFYNSDEQFF.

This clone was seen just once. The chain employs TRBV5-5 and TRBJ2-7; 9 bases match TRBD1. Germline lookup yields CDR1 SGHKS and CDR2 YYEKEE (reference sequence). This CDR3 is built from 15 residues. V trimming: 4 bases; J trimming: 3 bases; junction bases outside the gene matches: 8. In DNA, the CDR3 is TGTGCCAGCAGCCCAAACAGGGGGCAGGTCTACGAGCAGTACTTC. Translation: CASSPNRGQVYEQYF.

The chain has TRBV7-9 and TRBJ2-5, with TRBD1 identical over 10 bases. The germline gives CDR1 SEHNR, CDR2 FQNEAQ (reference sequence). The trim removed 4 bases at V and 6 bases at J, leaving 14 bases unmatched. This CDR3 has 17 residues. CDR3 residues: CASSSGRLGQGVQTQYF. CDR3 nucleotides: TGTGCCAGCAGCTCCGGAAGGTTAGGACAGGGGGTTCAGACCCAGTACTTC.

The V and J genes are TRBV6-1 and TRBJ2-7; TRBD2 might be the D (5 bases). Germline CDR1 and CDR2: MNHNS and SASEGT. V was clipped by 2 bases and J by 7 bases, with 15 bases between them. The CDR3 loop spans 14 amino acids. This CDR3 reads CASSESRRGWEQYF. Here the CDR3 DNA reads TGTGCCAGCAGTGAATCGAGGCGAGGGTGGGAGCAGTACTTC.